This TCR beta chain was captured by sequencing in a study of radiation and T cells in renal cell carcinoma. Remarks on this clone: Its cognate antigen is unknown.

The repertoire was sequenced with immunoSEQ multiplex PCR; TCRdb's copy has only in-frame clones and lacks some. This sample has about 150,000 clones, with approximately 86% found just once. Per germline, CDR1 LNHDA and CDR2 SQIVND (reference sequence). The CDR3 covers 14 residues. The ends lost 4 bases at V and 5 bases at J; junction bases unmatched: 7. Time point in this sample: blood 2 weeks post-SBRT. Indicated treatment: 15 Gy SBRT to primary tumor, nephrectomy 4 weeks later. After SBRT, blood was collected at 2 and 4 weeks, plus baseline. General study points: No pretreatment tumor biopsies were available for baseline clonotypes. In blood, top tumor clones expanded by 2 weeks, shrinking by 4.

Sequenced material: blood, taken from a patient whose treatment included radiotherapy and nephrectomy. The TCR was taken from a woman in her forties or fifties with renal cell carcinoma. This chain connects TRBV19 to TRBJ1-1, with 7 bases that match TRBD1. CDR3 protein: CASSTSGGETEAFF. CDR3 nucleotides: TGTGCCAGTAGTACATCAGGGGGGGAAACTGAAGCTTTCTTT.